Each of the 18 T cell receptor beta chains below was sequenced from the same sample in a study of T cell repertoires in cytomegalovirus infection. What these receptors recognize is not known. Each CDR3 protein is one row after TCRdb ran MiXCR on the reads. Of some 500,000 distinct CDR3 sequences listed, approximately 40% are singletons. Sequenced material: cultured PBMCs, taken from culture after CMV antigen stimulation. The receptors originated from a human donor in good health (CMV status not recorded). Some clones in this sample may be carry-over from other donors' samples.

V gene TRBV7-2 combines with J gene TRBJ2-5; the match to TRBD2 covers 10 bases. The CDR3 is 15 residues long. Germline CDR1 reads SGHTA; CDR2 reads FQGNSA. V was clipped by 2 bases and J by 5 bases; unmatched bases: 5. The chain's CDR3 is CASSLQAGGGETQYF. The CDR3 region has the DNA TGTGCCAGCAGCTTACAAGCGGGGGGGGGTGAGACCCAGTACTTC.

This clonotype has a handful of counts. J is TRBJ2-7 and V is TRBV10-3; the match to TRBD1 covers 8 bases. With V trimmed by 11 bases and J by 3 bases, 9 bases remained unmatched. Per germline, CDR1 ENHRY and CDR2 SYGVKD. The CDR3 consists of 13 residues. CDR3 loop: CAVRTGTDYEQYF. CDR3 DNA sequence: TGTGCCGTACGGACAGGGACGGACTACGAGCAGTACTTC.

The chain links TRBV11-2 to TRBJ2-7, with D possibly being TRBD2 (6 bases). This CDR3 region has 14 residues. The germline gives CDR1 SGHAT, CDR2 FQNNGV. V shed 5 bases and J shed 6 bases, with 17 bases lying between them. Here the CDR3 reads CASSRPGSGSEQYF. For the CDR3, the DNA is TGTGCCAGCAGCCGTCCCGGGAGCGGCAGCGAGCAGTACTTC. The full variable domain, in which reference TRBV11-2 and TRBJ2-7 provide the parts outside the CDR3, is EAGVAQSPRYKIIEKRQSVAFWCNPISGHATLYWYQQILGQGPKLLIQFQNNGVVDDSQLPKDRFSAERLKGVDSTLKIQPAKLEDSAVYLCASSRPGSGSEQYFGPGTRLTVT.

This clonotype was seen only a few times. The CDR3: CSASGGWDTGELFF. CDR3 DNA: TGCAGTGCTAGTGGTGGATGGGACACCGGGGAGCTGTTTTTT. The chain couples TRBV20-1 to TRBJ2-2; D unresolved. This CDR3 is 14 amino acids long. The V and J ends lost 3 bases and 3 bases respectively, with 11 bases between them. Germline V gene lookup returns CDR1 DFQATT and CDR2 SNEGSKA (reference sequence).

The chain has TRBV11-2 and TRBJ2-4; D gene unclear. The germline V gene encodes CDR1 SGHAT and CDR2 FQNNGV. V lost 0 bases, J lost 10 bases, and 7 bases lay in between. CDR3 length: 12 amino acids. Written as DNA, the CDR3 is TGTGCCAGCAGCTTAGACGCCCGAATTCAGTACTTC. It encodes CASSLDARIQYF.

CDR3 protein: CSVGNGEKLFF. The CDR3 nucleotides are TGCAGCGTCGGGAATGGTGAAAAACTGTTTTTT. The chain uses TRBV29-1 and TRBJ1-4; D is unclear. The CDR3 loop spans 11 amino acids. Germline lookup yields CDR1 SQVTM and CDR2 ANQGSEA. Trimming took off 6 bases at V and 7 bases at J, with 9 bases between the two ends.

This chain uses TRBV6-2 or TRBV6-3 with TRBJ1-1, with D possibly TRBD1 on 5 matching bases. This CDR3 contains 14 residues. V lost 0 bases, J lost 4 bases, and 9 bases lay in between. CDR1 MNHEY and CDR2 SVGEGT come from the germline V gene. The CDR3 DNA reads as TGTGCCAGCAGTTACTCGGCGGGGCCCACTGAAGCTTTCTTT. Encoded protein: CASSYSAGPTEAFF.

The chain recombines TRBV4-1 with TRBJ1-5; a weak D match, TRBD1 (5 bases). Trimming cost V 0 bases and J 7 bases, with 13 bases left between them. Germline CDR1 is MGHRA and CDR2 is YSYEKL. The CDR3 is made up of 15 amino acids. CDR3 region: CASSQDRGTGQPQHF. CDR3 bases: TGCGCCAGCAGCCAAGATAGAGGGACGGGACAGCCCCAGCATTTT.

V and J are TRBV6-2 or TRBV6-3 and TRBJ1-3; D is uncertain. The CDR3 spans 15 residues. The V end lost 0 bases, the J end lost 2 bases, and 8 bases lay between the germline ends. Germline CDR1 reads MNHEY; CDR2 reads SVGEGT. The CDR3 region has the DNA TGTGCCAGCAGTTACTCGAGTGGTCCTGGAAACACCATATATTTT. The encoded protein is CASSYSSGPGNTIYF.

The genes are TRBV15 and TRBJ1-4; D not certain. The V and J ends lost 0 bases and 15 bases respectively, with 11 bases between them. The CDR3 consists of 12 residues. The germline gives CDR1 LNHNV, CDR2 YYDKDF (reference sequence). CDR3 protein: CATSRDGQTVFF. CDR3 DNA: TGTGCCACCAGCAGAGATGGGCAAACCGTGTTTTTT.

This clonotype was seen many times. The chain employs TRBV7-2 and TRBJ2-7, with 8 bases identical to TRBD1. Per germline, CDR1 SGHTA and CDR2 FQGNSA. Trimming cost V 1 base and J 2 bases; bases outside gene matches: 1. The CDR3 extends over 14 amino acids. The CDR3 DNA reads TGTGCCAGCAGCTTAGGGACAGGGACCTACGAGCAGTACTTC. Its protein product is CASSLGTGTYEQYF. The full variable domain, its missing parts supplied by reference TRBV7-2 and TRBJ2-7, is GAGVSQSPSNKVTEKGKDVELRCDPISGHTALYWYRQSLGQGLEFLIYFQGNSAPDKSGLPSDRFSAERTGGSVSTLTIQRTQQEDSAVYLCASSLGTGTYEQYFGPGTRLTVT.

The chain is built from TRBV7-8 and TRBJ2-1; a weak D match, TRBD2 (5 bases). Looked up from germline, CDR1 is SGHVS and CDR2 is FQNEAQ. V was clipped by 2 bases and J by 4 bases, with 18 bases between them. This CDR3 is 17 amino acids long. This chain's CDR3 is CASSLPAAADGYNEQFF. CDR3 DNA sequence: TGTGCCAGCAGCTTACCTGCAGCAGCGGATGGTTACAATGAGCAGTTCTTC.

Here the CDR3 reads CASGQGPYNEQFF. The DNA for the CDR3 is TGTGCCAGCGGACAGGGACCTTACAATGAGCAGTTCTTC. The chain couples TRBV12-3 or TRBV12-4 to TRBJ2-1; TRBD1 matches at 8 bases. V shed 8 bases and J 4 bases; nucleotides not matched to a gene: 4. The CDR3 totals 13 residues.

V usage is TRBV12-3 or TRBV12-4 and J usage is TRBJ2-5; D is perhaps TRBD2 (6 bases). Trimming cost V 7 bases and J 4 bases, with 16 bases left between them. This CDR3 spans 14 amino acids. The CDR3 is CASTGPGGGETQYF. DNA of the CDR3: TGTGCCAGCACCGGCCCCGGGGGTGGAGAGACCCAGTACTTC.

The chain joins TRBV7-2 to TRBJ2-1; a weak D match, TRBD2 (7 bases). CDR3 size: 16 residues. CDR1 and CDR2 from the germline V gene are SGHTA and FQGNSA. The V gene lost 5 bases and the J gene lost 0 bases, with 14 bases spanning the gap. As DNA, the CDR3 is TGTGCCAGCAGCAAAAAGGGGGGGAGCTCCTACAATGAGCAGTTCTTC. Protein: CASSKKGGSSYNEQFF.

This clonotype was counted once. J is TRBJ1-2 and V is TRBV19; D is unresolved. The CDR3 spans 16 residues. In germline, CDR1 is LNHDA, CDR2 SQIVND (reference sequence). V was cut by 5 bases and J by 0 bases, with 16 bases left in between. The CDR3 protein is CASSVRRAGTNYGYTF. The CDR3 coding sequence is TGTGCCAGTAGTGTCCGAAGGGCAGGCACTAACTATGGCTACACCTTC.

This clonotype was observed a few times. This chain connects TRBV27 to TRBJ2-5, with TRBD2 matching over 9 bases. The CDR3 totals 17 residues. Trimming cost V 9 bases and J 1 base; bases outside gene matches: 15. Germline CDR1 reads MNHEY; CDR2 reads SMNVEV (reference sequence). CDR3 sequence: CASRLARSSGAQETQYF. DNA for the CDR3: TGTGCCAGTCGACTCGCGCGGTCTAGCGGGGCCCAAGAGACCCAGTACTTC.

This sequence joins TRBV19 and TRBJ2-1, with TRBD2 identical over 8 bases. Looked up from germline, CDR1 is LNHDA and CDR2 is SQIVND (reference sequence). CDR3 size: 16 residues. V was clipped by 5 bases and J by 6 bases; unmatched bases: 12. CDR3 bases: TGTGCCAGTAGTGCTCAATATGGTAGCGGGGCCAATGAGCAGTTCTTC. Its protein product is CASSAQYGSGANEQFF.